A single sample gave rise to the 21 T cell receptor beta chains below, sequenced in a study of tumor-infiltrating lymphocytes in localized non-small cell lung cancer. Profiled with immunoSEQ multiplex PCR; TCRdb holds only in-frame clones, not every one. Of some 12,000 clones listed, around 79% were seen once; the top ten hold 4% to 5.5%. Sequences were obtained from lung tumor tissue. Source of these receptors: a human donor with non-small cell lung cancer.

This clone was counted a single time. The chain joins TRBV10-3 to TRBJ1-5; 8 bases line up with TRBD1. The CDR3 is 17 residues long. The V and J ends lost 2 bases and 2 bases, in that order; junction bases with no gene match: 8. The germline V gene encodes CDR1 ENHRY and CDR2 SYGVKD. The CDR3 region has the DNA TGTGCCATCAGTGAGGGACAGGGAGGTGGGGGCAATCAGCCCCAGCATTTT. Translated, it gives CAISEGQGGGGNQPQHF.

The table lists this clone with a few counts. This chain links TRBV18 with TRBJ2-2; D is unresolved. V was trimmed by 1 base and J by 3 bases, leaving 9 bases between them. The germline gives CDR1 KGHSH, CDR2 LQKENI. The CDR3 is 15 amino acids. The CDR3 is CASSPRSFDTGELFF. CDR3 sequence (DNA): TGTGCCAGCTCACCACGCTCTTTTGACACCGGGGAGCTGTTTTTT. The full variable domain, in which reference TRBV18 and TRBJ2-2 provide the parts outside the CDR3, is NAGVMQNPRHLVRRRGQEARLRCSPMKGHSHVYWYRQLPEEGLKFMVYLQKENIIDESGMPKERFSAEFPKEGPSILRIQQVVRGDSAAYFCASSPRSFDTGELFFGEGSRLTVL.

By frequency in the sample, this clone is medium-sized. This chain connects TRBV6-5 to TRBJ1-2; tentative D call: TRBD1 (6 bases). Deletions cut 7 bases from V and 8 bases from J, with 20 bases between. This CDR3 contains 14 residues. Germline V CDR1 and CDR2: MNHEY, SVGAGI. The DNA of the CDR3 is TGTGCCAGCACCAACCTAGGGGGGACATCCGGCTACACCTTC. Its protein is CASTNLGGTSGYTF.

The V gene is TRBV6-1, the J gene TRBJ2-7; D gene uncertain. V dropped 4 bases and J dropped 3 bases, with 10 bases sitting between them. The CDR3 runs to 13 residues. Germline CDR1 and CDR2: MNHNS and SASEGT. CDR3 DNA: TGTGCCAGCAGTGTAGAGGCAGACTACGAGCAGTACGTC. Protein product: CASSVEADYEQYV.

The chain uses TRBV7-2 and TRBJ1-2; D possibly corresponds to TRBD1 (5 bases). CDR3 size: 16 residues. V lost 3 bases and J 6 bases, leaving 20 bases between the germline ends. The V gene's germline CDR1 is SGHTA and CDR2 FQGNSA. CDR3: CASSLFGIARADGYTF. The CDR3 region has the DNA TGTGCCAGCAGCTTGTTCGGCATTGCCAGGGCTGATGGCTACACCTTC.

The chain links TRBV2 to TRBJ2-6; TRBD1 aligns across 7 bases. The CDR3 length is 18 residues. Germline-derived CDR1 and CDR2 are SNHLY and FYNNEI. The V and J ends lost 4 bases and 4 bases, in that order; junction bases with no gene match: 13. CDR3 amino acids: CASSVTTGFGFGANVLTF. Here the CDR3 DNA reads TGTGCCAGCAGTGTTACGACAGGGTTTGGTTTCGGGGCCAACGTCCTGACTTTC.

The chain combines TRBV28 with TRBJ2-1; 8 nucleotides agree with TRBD2. V lost 4 bases and J lost 5; bases outside the gene matches: 10. The germline V gene encodes CDR1 MDHEN and CDR2 SYDVKM. This CDR3 comprises 16 residues. The CDR3 loop reads CASSSGGAENNNEQFF. The CDR3 DNA is TGTGCCAGCAGTTCGGGGGGGGCGGAAAATAACAATGAGCAGTTCTTC. The variable domain in full, with the rest retrieved from reference TRBV28 and TRBJ2-1, is DVKVTQSSRYLVKRTGEKVFLECVQDMDHENMFWYRQDPGLGLRLIYFSYDVKMKEKGDIPEGYSVSREKKERFSLILESASTNQTSMYLCASSSGGAENNNEQFFGPGTRLTVL.

The chain combines TRBV30 with TRBJ2-1; D could derive from TRBD1 or TRBD2 (6 bases each). In germline, CDR1 is GTSNPN, CDR2 SVGIG (reference sequence). V gave up 2 bases and J gave up 11 bases, with 19 bases separating them. The CDR3 consists of 14 residues. CDR3 amino acids: CAWSPYSGAGQQFF. DNA for the CDR3: TGTGCCTGGAGTCCATACTCGGGGGCGGGCCAGCAGTTCTTC. Full variable domain (remainder filled in from reference TRBV30 and TRBJ2-1): SQTIHQWPATLVQPVGSPLSLECTVEGTSNPNLYWYRQAAGRGLQLLFYSVGIGQISSEVPQNLSASRPQDRQFILSSKKLLLSDSGFYLCAWSPYSGAGQQFFGPGTRLTVL.

The chain uses TRBV7-9 and TRBJ2-3; D unresolved. CDR1 and CDR2 (germline): SEHNR, FQNEAQ (reference sequence). The V and J ends lost 5 bases and 2 bases respectively, with 5 bases between them. The CDR3 length is 12 residues. The CDR3 sequence: CASSAHTDTQYF. DNA for the CDR3: TGTGCCAGCAGCGCCCACACAGATACGCAGTATTTT.

The gene calls are TRBV21-1 and TRBJ1-2; TRBD1 is the table's D call and was not checked against the DNA. TRBV21-1 is noted as a pseudogene. This CDR3 has 16 amino acids. The CDR3 DNA is TGTGCCAGCATCCTCCTTGACAGGGGGTGTCTCTATGGCTACACCTTC. Translation: CASILLDRGCLYGYTF.

The gene calls are TRBV5-1 and TRBJ2-5, with D possibly TRBD2 on 5 matching bases. This CDR3 is 15 amino acids long. The V gene's germline CDR1 is SGHRS and CDR2 YFSETQ. V was trimmed by 1 base and J by 5 bases, leaving 15 bases between them. The CDR3 nucleotides are TGCGCCAGCAGCTTGCGAGGGCTTTTTGGGGAGACCCAGTACTTC. Protein: CASSLRGLFGETQYF.

This clone came up a few times. The V call is TRBV4-3, the J call TRBJ2-3; TRBD2 aligns across 11 bases. The CDR3 consists of 18 residues. Germline lookup yields CDR1 LGHNA and CDR2 YSLEER. J was trimmed by 6 bases and V by 0 bases; bases with no gene match: 11. The CDR3 protein is CASSQDSLLAGEADTQYF. CDR3 in DNA: TGCGCCAGCAGCCAAGATTCTCTACTAGCGGGAGAAGCCGATACGCAGTATTTT.

V is TRBV6-6 and J is TRBJ1-3; D may be TRBD1 (6 bases). CDR3 length: 15 amino acids. Trimming took off 6 bases at V and 2 bases at J, with 14 bases between the two ends. From germline, CDR1 is MNHNY and CDR2 SVGAGI (reference sequence). CDR3 nucleotides: TGTGCCAGCAGCCGATCAAGGGGGACTGGAAACACCATATATTTT. Encoded protein: CASSRSRGTGNTIYF.

The rearrangement joins TRBV27 to TRBJ2-6; no clear D gene. This CDR3 region has 17 residues. Germline-derived CDR1 and CDR2 are MNHEY and SMNVEV (reference sequence). V was cut by 5 bases and J by 5 bases, with 19 bases left in between. The CDR3 region is CASSGSELQSRANVLTF. The CDR3, as DNA: TGTGCCAGCAGTGGCTCTGAGCTACAAAGTCGGGCCAACGTCCTGACTTTC.

This sequence joins TRBV15 and TRBJ2-2, with 9 positions matching TRBD1. V gave up 5 bases and J gave up 4 bases; unmatched junction bases: 23. CDR3 length: 21 amino acids. Per germline, CDR1 LNHNV and CDR2 YYDKDF (reference sequence). The CDR3 bases are TGTGCCACCAGCGCCCTAGTTTTTCATATCCGGGACAGGGTGCGCACCGGGGAGCTGTTTTTT. Amino acids: CATSALVFHIRDRVRTGELFF. The complete variable domain, with remaining parts taken from reference TRBV15 and TRBJ2-2, reads DAMVIQNPRYQVTQFGKPVTLSCSQTLNHNVMYWYQQKSSQAPKLLFHYYDKDFNNEADTPDNFQSRRPNTSFCFLDIRSPGLGDTAMYLCATSALVFHIRDRVRTGELFFGEGSRLTVL.

Written as DNA, the CDR3 is TGTGCCAGCAACCTCGACAGGGGCGGCAACACCATATATTTT. Encoded protein: CASNLDRGGNTIYF. The rearrangement links TRBV28 to TRBJ1-3; 8 bases fit TRBD1. The length of the CDR3 is 14 residues. Germline values: CDR1 MDHEN, CDR2 SYDVKM. Trimming took 7 bases from V and 7 from J; bases not matched to a gene: 9.

By sample fraction, this clone is medium-sized. The V call is TRBV28, the J call TRBJ1-5; no clear D gene. The CDR3 runs 19 residues. From germline, CDR1 is MDHEN and CDR2 SYDVKM. Deletions cut 5 bases from V and 0 bases from J, with 23 bases between. The CDR3 DNA reads as TGTGCCAGCAGTCCGACCAAAGTTCTCTCTCCTTATAGCAATCAGCCCCAGCATTTT. Translation: CASSPTKVLSPYSNQPQHF.

The chain recombines TRBV27 with TRBJ2-7, with 11 bases matching TRBD2. This CDR3 region has 14 residues. CDR1 is MNHEY, CDR2 SMNVEV, per germline (reference sequence). With 6 bases clipped from V and 6 bases from J, the junction kept 7 bases outside the gene matches. The CDR3 region has the DNA TGTGCCAGCAGCCCGAGACTAGCGGGACTCGAGCAGTACTTC. Residues: CASSPRLAGLEQYF.

The table lists this clone with a few counts. The chain recombines TRBV29-1 with TRBJ2-5; 9 bases are shared with TRBD2. The CDR3 consists of 11 residues. Germline V gene sequence: CDR1 SQVTM, CDR2 ANQGSEA. CDR3 loop: CRAGGKETQYF. CDR3 DNA: TGCAGGGCGGGGGGGAAGGAGACCCAGTACTTC.

The chain recombines TRBV19 with TRBJ2-3; no clear D gene. This CDR3 comprises 16 residues. Germline values: CDR1 LNHDA, CDR2 SQIVND (reference sequence). V dropped 5 bases and J dropped 4 bases, with 19 bases sitting between them. CDR3 nucleotides: TGTGCCAGTAGTCCCCATCCCCCGGCTAGGCCAGATACGCAGTATTTT. Residues: CASSPHPPARPDTQYF.

This rearrangement joins TRBV5-1 to TRBJ1-5; D possibly corresponds to TRBD1 (6 bases). The ends were cut back, 1 base at V and 6 bases at J, with 14 bases in the middle. This CDR3 is built from 15 residues. CDR1 is SGHRS and CDR2 is YFSETQ in the germline V gene. The CDR3 loop reads CASSLSGAPGQPQHF. The CDR3 coding sequence is TGCGCCAGCAGCTTGTCGGGGGCTCCCGGTCAGCCCCAGCATTTT. The variable domain in full, completed from reference TRBV5-1 and TRBJ1-5, reads KAGVTQTPRYLIKTRGQQVTLSCSPISGHRSVSWYQQTPGQGLQFLFEYFSETQRNKGNFPGRFSGRQFSNSRSEMNVSTLELGDSALYLCASSLSGAPGQPQHFGDGTRLSIL.